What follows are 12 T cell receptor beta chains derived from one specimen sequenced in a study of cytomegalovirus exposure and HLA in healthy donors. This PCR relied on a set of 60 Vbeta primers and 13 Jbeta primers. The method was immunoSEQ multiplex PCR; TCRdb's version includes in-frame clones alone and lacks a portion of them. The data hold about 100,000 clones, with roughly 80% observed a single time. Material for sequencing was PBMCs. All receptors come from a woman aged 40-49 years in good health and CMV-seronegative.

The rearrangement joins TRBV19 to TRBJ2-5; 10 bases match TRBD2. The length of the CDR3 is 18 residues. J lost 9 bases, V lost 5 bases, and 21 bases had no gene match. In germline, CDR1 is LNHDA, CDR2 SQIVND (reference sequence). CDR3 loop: CASSPSHITSGVTGSQYF. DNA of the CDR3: TGTGCCAGTAGTCCGTCCCACATCACTAGCGGGGTAACGGGGTCCCAGTACTTC.

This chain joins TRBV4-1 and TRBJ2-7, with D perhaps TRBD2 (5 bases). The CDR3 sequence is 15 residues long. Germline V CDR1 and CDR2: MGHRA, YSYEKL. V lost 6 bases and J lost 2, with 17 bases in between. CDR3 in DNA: TGCGCCAGCAGAAGCACCGGACTGGAGACCTACGAGCAGTACTTC. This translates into CASRSTGLETYEQYF.

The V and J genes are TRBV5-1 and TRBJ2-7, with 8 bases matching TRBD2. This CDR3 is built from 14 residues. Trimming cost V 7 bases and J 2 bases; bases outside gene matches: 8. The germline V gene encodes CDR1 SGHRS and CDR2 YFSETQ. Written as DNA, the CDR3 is TGCGCCAGCCGAACCACTAGCGGTCCCTACGAGCAGTACTTC. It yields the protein CASRTTSGPYEQYF.

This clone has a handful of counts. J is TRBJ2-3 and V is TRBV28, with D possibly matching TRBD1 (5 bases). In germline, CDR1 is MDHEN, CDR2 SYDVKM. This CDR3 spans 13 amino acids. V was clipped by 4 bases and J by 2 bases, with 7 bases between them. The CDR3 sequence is CASSWGLTDTQYF. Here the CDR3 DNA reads TGTGCCAGCAGTTGGGGCCTCACAGATACGCAGTATTTT. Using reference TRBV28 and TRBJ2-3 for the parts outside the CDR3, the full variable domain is DVKVTQSSRYLVKRTGEKVFLECVQDMDHENMFWYRQDPGLGLRLIYFSYDVKMKEKGDIPEGYSVSREKKERFSLILESASTNQTSMYLCASSWGLTDTQYFGPGTRLTVL.

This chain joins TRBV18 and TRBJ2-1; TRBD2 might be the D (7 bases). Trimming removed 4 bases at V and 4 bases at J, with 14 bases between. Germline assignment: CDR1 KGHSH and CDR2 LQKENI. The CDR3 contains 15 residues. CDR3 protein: CASSRRTRGYNEQFF. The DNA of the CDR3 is TGTGCCAGCTCACGGAGGACTAGGGGGTACAATGAGCAGTTCTTC.

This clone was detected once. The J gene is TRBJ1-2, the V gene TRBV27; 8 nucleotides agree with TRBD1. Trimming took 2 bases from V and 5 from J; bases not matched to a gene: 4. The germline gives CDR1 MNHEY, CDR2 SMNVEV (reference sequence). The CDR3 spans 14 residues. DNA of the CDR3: TGTGCCAGCAGTTTAACCGGACAGGGTTATGGCTACACCTTC. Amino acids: CASSLTGQGYGYTF.

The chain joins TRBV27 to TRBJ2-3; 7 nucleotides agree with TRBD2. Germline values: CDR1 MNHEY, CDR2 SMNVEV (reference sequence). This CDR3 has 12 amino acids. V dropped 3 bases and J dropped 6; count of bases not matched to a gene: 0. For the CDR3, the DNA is TGTGCCAGCAGTTTCGGGGGGGATACGCAGTATTTT. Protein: CASSFGGDTQYF.

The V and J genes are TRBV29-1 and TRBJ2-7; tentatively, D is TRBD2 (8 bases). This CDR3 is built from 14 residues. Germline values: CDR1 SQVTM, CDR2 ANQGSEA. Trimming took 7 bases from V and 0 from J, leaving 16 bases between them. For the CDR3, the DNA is TGCAGCGCAGGGGGAGCGGGAGCCTCCTACGAGCAGTACTTC. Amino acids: CSAGGAGASYEQYF.

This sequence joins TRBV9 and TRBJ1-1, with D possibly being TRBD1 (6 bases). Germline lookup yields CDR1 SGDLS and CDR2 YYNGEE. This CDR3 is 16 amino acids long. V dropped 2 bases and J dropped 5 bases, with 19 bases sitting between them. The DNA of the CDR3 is TGTGCCAGCAGCGTGGAGGGGGGGGTGGAGAGGACTGAAGCTTTCTTT. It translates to CASSVEGGVERTEAFF.

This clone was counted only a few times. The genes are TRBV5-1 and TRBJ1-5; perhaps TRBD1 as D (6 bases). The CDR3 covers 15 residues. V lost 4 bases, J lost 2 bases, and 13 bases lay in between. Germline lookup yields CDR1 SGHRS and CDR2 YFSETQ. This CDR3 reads CASSANAGGNQPQHF. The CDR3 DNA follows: TGCGCCAGCAGCGCGAATGCAGGGGGCAATCAGCCCCAGCATTTT. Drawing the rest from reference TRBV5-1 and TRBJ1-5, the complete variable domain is KAGVTQTPRYLIKTRGQQVTLSCSPISGHRSVSWYQQTPGQGLQFLFEYFSETQRNKGNFPGRFSGRQFSNSRSEMNVSTLELGDSALYLCASSANAGGNQPQHFGDGTRLSIL.

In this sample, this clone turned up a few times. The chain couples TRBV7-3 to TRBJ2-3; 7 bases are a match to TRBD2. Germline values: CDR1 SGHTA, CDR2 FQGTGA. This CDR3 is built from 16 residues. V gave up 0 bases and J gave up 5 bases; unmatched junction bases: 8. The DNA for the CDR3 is TGTGCCAGCAGCTTAACGTCTCGCGGGAGCGGAGATACGCAGTATTTT. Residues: CASSLTSRGSGDTQYF.

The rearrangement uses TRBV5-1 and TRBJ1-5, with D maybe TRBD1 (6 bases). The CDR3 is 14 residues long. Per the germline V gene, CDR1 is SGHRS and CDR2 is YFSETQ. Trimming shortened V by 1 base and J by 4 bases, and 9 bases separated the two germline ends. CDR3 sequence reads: CASSLQGLNQPQHF. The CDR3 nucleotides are TGCGCCAGCAGCTTGCAGGGGCTAAATCAGCCCCAGCATTTT.